The rows below give T cell receptor beta chains drawn from one sample of a study of blood T cell repertoires in COVID-19. Measured with immunoSEQ multiplex PCR; TCRdb has only the in-frame clones, and not every one. The table shows some 270,000 clones, with 84% occurring only once. Sample: peripheral blood. The receptor source for this set is a person aged 70 to 85 with COVID-19, enrolled during active disease. Both conserved end residues are trimmed from each CDR3. The order of the fields is V gene, CDR3 length, J gene, D gene, CDR3 protein. D genes are given only for firm matches.

TRBV27	14	TRBJ1-6	TRBD1	ASSPQTGGFYSPLH
TRBV5-8	13	TRBJ1-5	TRBD1	ASSGIGQGYQPQH
TRBV15	10	TRBJ1-4	NA	ATSRFGGTLF
TRBV27	11	TRBJ2-4	NA	ASSFRGNRIQY
TRBV28	14	TRBJ2-1	TRBD2	ASSSPRAGGGGEQF
TRBV11-3	12	TRBJ2-1	NA	ASSLGSGDNEQF
TRBV28	13	TRBJ1-5	NA	ASIRGGAKDQPQH
TRBV5-1	12	TRBJ1-2	TRBD1	ASSNTGVNYGYT
TRBV9	13	TRBJ2-3	TRBD2	ASSVDSGDTDTQY
TRBV7-2	13	TRBJ2-2	NA	ASSLAQGNTGELF
TRBV7-2	13	TRBJ1-3	NA	ASSRSTDSGNTIY
TRBV18	11	TRBJ1-1	NA	ASSPAADTEAF
TRBV2	12	TRBJ1-6	NA	ASAPGRYNSPLH